This T cell receptor beta chain was obtained from a study of shared clonotypes between healthy human individuals. Comments on this clone: The antigen is undetermined.

Replicate sorted-subset PCRs were loaded with about 0.2 ug DNA, 31,000 or so T cell genomes. Measured with immunoSEQ multiplex PCR; TCRdb has only the in-frame clones, and not every one. Of over 2,000,000 clones in the sample, 80% to 95% were seen once. The germline gives CDR1 SGHVS, CDR2 FNYEAQ. This CDR3 comprises 15 residues. The V gene lost 1 base and the J gene lost 8 bases, with 18 bases spanning the gap. Study-level points and caveats: Memory subsets had estimated richness that was generally smaller than that of naive subsets. Clonotype sharing among donors, it was expected, would be affected by sequencing depth.

Naivety among CD8 cells was defined by CD45RO negativity and positive CCR7 selection, thereby excluding terminally differentiated effector memory CD45RA+ cells. The clonotype was recovered from a man younger than 35 in good health. Some clones in this sample may be carry-over from other donors' samples. J is TRBJ2-7 and V is TRBV7-6; D is perhaps TRBD1 or TRBD2 (5 bases each). The sample comprised naive CD8+ T cells from PBMCs. CDR3 protein: CASSLGRGPRGQQYF. The CDR3 coding sequence is TGTGCCAGCAGCTTAGGCCGGGGACCCCGTGGGCAGCAGTACTTC.